The 29 T cell receptor beta chains in this list originate from one sample, sequenced in a study of shared clonotypes between healthy human individuals. Assay: immunoSEQ multiplex PCR; the TCRdb copy retains only in-frame clones and omits some. The table records more than 850,000 clones, about four fifths of them present only once. Material: memory CD4+ T cells from PBMCs. Subset meaning: CD45RA-negative fraction. Receptors originate from a man aged 18 to 29 in good health. Some clones in this sample may be carry-over from other donors' samples.

CDR3 sequence reads: CTSSRLAGLYEQYF. In DNA form, the CDR3 reads TGCACCAGCAGCCGACTAGCGGGACTCTACGAGCAGTACTTC. The chain employs TRBV1 and TRBJ2-7; TRBD2, the table's D call, was not compared with the DNA. TRBV1 corresponds to a pseudogene. This CDR3 has 14 residues.

This clone has only a few counts. Other nucleotide sequences from this sample produce the same CDR3. V and J are TRBV6-1 and TRBJ1-2; the D gene is possibly TRBD1 (5 bases). The V gene lost 0 bases and the J gene lost 3 bases, with 11 bases spanning the gap. There are 15 residues in the CDR3. The germline V gene has CDR1 MNHNS and CDR2 SASEGT. The CDR3 DNA is TGTGCCAGCAGTGAAGCGGGGGAGGAGGACTATGGCTACACCTTC. The encoded protein is CASSEAGEEDYGYTF.

This CDR3 is CASSVAVSNQPQHF. The CDR3 DNA follows: TGTGCCAGTAGTGTGGCAGTTAGCAATCAGCCCCAGCATTTT. V is TRBV19 and J is TRBJ1-5; D is undetermined. Germline CDR1 and CDR2: LNHDA and SQIVND (reference sequence). CDR3 size: 14 residues. Deletions cut 5 bases from V and 0 bases from J, with 8 bases between.

This clone was seen only a few times. The chain carries TRBV5-1 and TRBJ1-1; D remains ambiguous. Germline values: CDR1 SGHRS, CDR2 YFSETQ. This CDR3 is built from 17 residues. With 0 bases removed from V and 1 base from J, the gap between germline ends came to 16 bases. The CDR3 nucleotides are TGCGCCAGCAGCTTGGTTCCCGGGAAACGGACGAACACTGAAGCTTTCTTT. Protein sequence: CASSLVPGKRTNTEAFF.

The chain joins TRBV9 to TRBJ1-4; D possibly corresponds to TRBD1 (5 bases). Germline V gives CDR1 SGDLS, CDR2 YYNGEE. Between the trimmed V and J ends, which lost 0 bases and 1 base, there was a span of 10 bases. CDR3 length: 16 amino acids. The CDR3 loop is CASSVGEGRTNEKLFF. In nucleotides, the CDR3 is TGTGCCAGCAGCGTAGGCGAGGGGAGAACTAATGAAAAACTGTTTTTT.

The genes are TRBV6-6 and TRBJ1-5; D is unclear. Trimming pared 5 bases from V and 0 bases from J, leaving 11 bases between. The CDR3 is 15 amino acids. Germline loops: CDR1 MNHNY, CDR2 SVGAGI (reference sequence). CDR3 nucleotides: TGTGCCAGCAGTCGCGGATACATTAGCAATCAGCCCCAGCATTTT. Its translation: CASSRGYISNQPQHF.

The CDR3 loop is CASRPATGLPLEQYF. In DNA form, the CDR3 reads TGTGCCAGCAGGCCTGCAACCGGACTACCGCTGGAGCAGTACTTC. The chain uses TRBV28 and TRBJ2-7; D is possibly TRBD2 (6 bases). The ends were cut back, 6 bases at V and 7 bases at J, with 22 bases in the middle. The CDR3 loop spans 15 amino acids. Germline CDR1 is MDHEN and CDR2 is SYDVKM.

This clone was counted a single time. The chain uses TRBV2 and TRBJ2-1, with 9 bases aligning to TRBD1. Germline V gene data show CDR1 as SNHLY and CDR2 as FYNNEI. Trimming removed 4 bases from V and 10 bases from J; junction bases left unmatched: 11. CDR3 size: 15 residues. CDR3 amino acids: CASSATGTGRPEQFF. CDR3 sequence (DNA): TGTGCCAGCAGTGCTACCGGGACAGGGCGTCCCGAGCAGTTCTTC.

This clone has just a few counts. The chain is built from TRBV18 and TRBJ2-7, with D tentatively TRBD2 (6 bases). There are 15 residues in the CDR3. Trimming pared 6 bases from V and 1 base from J, leaving 16 bases between. Looked up from germline, CDR1 is KGHSH and CDR2 is LQKENI. The CDR3 DNA reads as TGTGCCAGCTCGCCGGGGGTAGAGCCGTCCTACGAGCAGTACTTC. It yields the protein CASSPGVEPSYEQYF.

Details on this clone: A much bigger clone sits one base away, suggesting this may be a read error. The V call is TRBV5-5, the J call TRBJ2-6; D not resolved. The CDR3 consists of 14 residues. V gave up 2 bases and J gave up 0 bases, with 3 bases separating them. Germline CDR1 reads SGHKS; CDR2 reads YYEKEE (reference sequence). CDR3: CASSLDSGANVLTF. The CDR3 DNA is TGTGCCAGCAGCTTAGACTCTGGGGCCAACGTCCTGACTTTC.

This clone came up once. Other DNA variants within this sample encode the same CDR3. This sequence joins TRBV19 and TRBJ1-3; D is unresolved. The CDR3 consists of 14 residues. CDR1 and CDR2 from the germline V gene are LNHDA and SQIVND (reference sequence). Trimming pared 3 bases from V and 1 base from J, leaving 7 bases between. The CDR3 spells CASSISGSGNTIYF. The CDR3 nucleotides read TGTGCCAGTAGTATCTCCGGGTCTGGAAACACCATATATTTT.

The chain carries TRBV28 and TRBJ2-3, with unresolved D. Trimming cost V 5 bases and J 1 base, with 10 bases left between them. Germline lookup yields CDR1 MDHEN and CDR2 SYDVKM. The CDR3 is made up of 14 amino acids. CDR3: CASSRPLGTDTQYF. As DNA, the CDR3 is TGTGCCAGCAGTCGTCCTTTGGGCACAGATACGCAGTATTTT.

With regard to this clone: This sample includes further DNA sequences coding for the same CDR3. The V and J genes are TRBV19 and TRBJ1-2, with D possibly being TRBD1 (5 bases). The CDR3 consists of 10 residues. V lost 7 bases to trimming and J lost 8 bases, with 8 bases between them. Germline lookup yields CDR1 LNHDA and CDR2 SQIVND (reference sequence). The CDR3 DNA reads as TGTGCCAGTAAGGGGCAGGGCTACACCTTC. Its translation: CASKGQGYTF.

The rearrangement uses TRBV27 and TRBJ1-4, with D tentatively TRBD1 (6 bases). Trimming cost V 5 bases and J 14 bases, with 24 bases left between them. The CDR3 length is 15 residues. CDR1 and CDR2 (germline): MNHEY, SMNVEV (reference sequence). The CDR3 protein is CASSPFGQRPRPLFF. CDR3 sequence (DNA): TGTGCCAGCAGTCCCTTTGGACAGAGACCTCGACCCCTGTTTTTT.

Only a few counts were recorded for this clone. The CDR3 nucleotides are TGTGCCAGCTCAACCGGGACAGTCGAGGCTTTCTTT. Encoded protein: CASSTGTVEAFF. V gene TRBV27 combines with J gene TRBJ1-1, with TRBD1 matching over 7 bases. Germline CDR1 MNHEY, CDR2 SMNVEV (reference sequence). The CDR3 totals 12 residues. With 8 bases clipped from V and 11 bases from J, the junction kept 11 bases outside the gene matches.

The CDR3, as DNA: TGCGCCAGCAGCTTGGCGGTTTTTAGCGGGAGATCAGCAGATACGCAGTATTTT. Encoded protein: CASSLAVFSGRSADTQYF. J is TRBJ2-3 and V is TRBV5-1, with 9 bases fitting TRBD2. CDR1 SGHRS and CDR2 YFSETQ come from the germline V gene. The CDR3 is 18 amino acids. J lost 4 bases, V lost 0 bases, and 12 bases had no gene match.

The rearrangement links TRBV29-1 to TRBJ2-6, with D possibly TRBD1 on 6 matching bases. Trimming took off 7 bases at V and 1 base at J, with 11 bases between the two ends. CDR3 length: 14 residues. The germline gives CDR1 SQVTM, CDR2 ANQGSEA. In DNA form, the CDR3 reads TGCAGCGCGACCACAGGGTCTGGGGCCAACGTCCTGACTTTC. As protein: CSATTGSGANVLTF.

The chain's CDR3 is CASTSGGSNTEAFF. The DNA for the CDR3 is TGTGCCAGCACCTCGGGGGGGTCTAACACTGAAGCTTTCTTT. The V and J genes are TRBV28 and TRBJ1-1, with TRBD1 as a possible D gene (5 bases). The CDR3 covers 14 residues. Trimming removed 7 bases at V and 2 bases at J, with 14 bases between. CDR1 and CDR2 (germline): MDHEN, SYDVKM.

A remark on this clone: Other DNA variants within this sample encode the same CDR3. The V call is TRBV5-1, the J call TRBJ2-7; tentative D call: TRBD2 (5 bases). CDR1 is SGHRS, CDR2 YFSETQ, per germline. Trimming shortened V by 0 bases and J by 3 bases, and 7 bases separated the two germline ends. The CDR3 extends over 13 amino acids. CDR3 DNA: TGCGCCAGCAGCTTGGTAAGCGGCTACGAGCAGTACTTC. Translation gives CASSLVSGYEQYF.

This sequence joins TRBV15 and TRBJ2-7; no definite D call. CDR3 length: 16 residues. The V and J ends lost 0 bases and 2 bases respectively, with 14 bases between them. Germline CDR1 and CDR2: LNHNV and YYDKDF (reference sequence). The CDR3 here is CATSRDRFSPPYEQYF. CDR3 DNA: TGTGCCACCAGCAGAGATCGTTTCAGCCCACCCTACGAGCAGTACTTC.

For the CDR3, the DNA is TGTGCCAGCAGTTCTGACCGAATCTCCTACAATGAGCAGTTCTTC. This translates into CASSSDRISYNEQFF. This chain joins TRBV25-1 and TRBJ2-1; D is undetermined. The V end was cut by 5 bases, the J end by 0 bases, with 11 bases between. The germline gives CDR1 MGHDK, CDR2 SYGVNS. The CDR3 contains 15 residues.

This clone was found a few times. The rearrangement joins TRBV5-1 to TRBJ2-1, with D perhaps matching TRBD1 or TRBD2 (5 bases each). Between the trimmed V and J ends, which lost 4 bases and 3 bases, there was a span of 14 bases. The CDR3 has 15 residues. Per the germline V gene, CDR1 is SGHRS and CDR2 is YFSETQ. The CDR3 DNA reads as TGCGCCAGCAGCGGGGCGGGCGCGGACTACAATGAGCAGTTCTTC. Encoded protein: CASSGAGADYNEQFF.

This rearrangement joins TRBV7-3 to TRBJ2-2; D gene ambiguous. The germline V and J ends were trimmed by 5 bases and 8 bases, with 12 bases remaining between them. This CDR3 spans 13 amino acids. The V gene's germline CDR1 is SGHTA and CDR2 FQGTGA. In nucleotides, the CDR3 is TGTGCCAGCAGCCCCACAACCGGGGGGGAGCTGTTTTTT. Its translation: CASSPTTGGELFF. Drawing the rest from reference TRBV7-3 and TRBJ2-2, the complete variable domain is GAGVSQTPSNKVTEKGKYVELRCDPISGHTALYWYRQSLGQGPEFLIYFQGTGAADDSGLPNDRFFAVRPEGSVSTLKIQRTERGDSAVYLCASSPTTGGELFFGEGSRLTVL.

This clone has a handful of counts. This sample also contains other DNA sequences that code for the same CDR3. The J gene is TRBJ1-1, the V gene TRBV6-5, with TRBD1 matching 7 bases. Germline V gives CDR1 MNHEY, CDR2 SVGAGI. The CDR3 runs to 13 residues. Trimming cost V 2 bases and J 5 bases; bases outside gene matches: 2. The CDR3 here is CASSYRGRTEAFF. The DNA for the CDR3 is TGTGCCAGCAGTTACAGGGGGCGAACTGAAGCTTTCTTT.

This chain uses TRBV5-1 with TRBJ1-3; 8 nucleotides align to TRBD1. The junction had 5 bases not matched to a gene; V was cut back by 4 bases and J by 2 bases. Germline lookup yields CDR1 SGHRS and CDR2 YFSETQ. The CDR3 runs 15 residues. The CDR3 loop reads CASSGPQGAGNTIYF. Here the CDR3 DNA reads TGCGCCAGCAGCGGTCCACAGGGGGCTGGAAACACCATATATTTT.

This rearrangement joins TRBV9 to TRBJ2-7, with unresolved D. This CDR3 has 15 residues. In germline, CDR1 is SGDLS, CDR2 YYNGEE. Trimming left V 0 bases short and J 3 bases short, with 13 bases between. In DNA, the CDR3 is TGTGCCAGCAGCGTAGGGGCGGCCCGAAACTACGAGCAGTACTTC. This codes for CASSVGAARNYEQYF.

The chain carries TRBV5-4 and TRBJ2-1; possible D gene TRBD2, 6 bases. The CDR3 loop spans 16 amino acids. CDR1 and CDR2 (germline): SGHNT, YYREEE (reference sequence). V lost 4 bases, J lost 5 bases, and 19 bases lay in between. CDR3: CASSRRVLAADNEQFF. The CDR3 DNA is TGTGCCAGCAGCCGGAGGGTGTTAGCGGCAGACAATGAGCAGTTCTTC.

The chain couples TRBV5-1 to TRBJ2-5, with D possibly matching TRBD1 (6 bases). The V gene lost 4 bases and the J gene lost 2 bases, with 21 bases spanning the gap. CDR1 is SGHRS, CDR2 YFSETQ, per germline. This CDR3 contains 17 residues. DNA of the CDR3: TGCGCCAGCAGCGCGATACAGGGCCAGGCTAATCAAGAGACCCAGTACTTC. Translated: CASSAIQGQANQETQYF.

This sequence joins TRBV18 and TRBJ2-7; 7 bases agree with TRBD2. The CDR3 consists of 14 residues. Germline-derived CDR1 and CDR2 are KGHSH and LQKENI. The ends lost 2 bases at V and 5 bases at J; junction bases unmatched: 6. The CDR3 bases are TGTGCCAGCTCACCAGGGGGGGAGCTGGACGAGCAGTACTTC. This gives the protein CASSPGGELDEQYF.